The 20 T cell receptor beta chains below all came from one sample that was sequenced in a study of T-cell reconstitution after alpha-beta-depleted transplantation in children. The authors prepared the TCRbeta library with unique molecular identifiers. TCRdb re-derived calls from the PCR reads in MiXCR, one entry per CDR3 protein. The sample holds some 840,000 distinct CDR3 sequences, 16% seen once. Source: PBMCs, mostly from graft donor cells, taken 360 days after TCRalphabeta/CD19-depleted stem cell transplant. The receptors shown here come from a male patient younger than 18 who had a stem cell transplant for acute lymphoblastic leukemia, so the T cells may come from the graft donor.

This clonotype showed up just a few times. The CDR3 here is CASSFGGSGYNEQFF. The CDR3, as DNA: TGTGCCAGCAGCTTCGGCGGGAGTGGATACAATGAGCAGTTCTTC. The gene calls are TRBV7-3 and TRBJ2-1; 7 bases agree with TRBD2. Germline CDR1 reads SGHTA; CDR2 reads FQGTGA. CDR3 length: 15 residues. With V trimmed by 3 bases and J by 4 bases, 6 bases remained unmatched.

Ten or more counts support this clonotype. The J gene is TRBJ2-7, the V gene TRBV12-3 or TRBV12-4; perhaps D is TRBD1 or TRBD2 (5 bases each). Trimming stripped 1 base from V and 3 bases from J, with 10 bases between. The CDR3 length is 14 residues. CDR3 in DNA: TGTGCCAGCAGTTTAGGAGGGGCGGACTACGAGCAGTACTTC. It codes for CASSLGGADYEQYF.

The gene calls are TRBV5-1 and TRBJ2-7; D is unresolved. Germline lookup yields CDR1 SGHRS and CDR2 YFSETQ. The V end was cut by 2 bases, the J end by 0 bases, with 15 bases between. The CDR3 is 16 amino acids. CDR3 region: CASSLGSLPFSYEQYF. CDR3 nucleotides: TGCGCCAGCAGCTTAGGTAGCCTACCCTTCTCCTACGAGCAGTACTTC.

This clonotype was seen a handful of times. The rearrangement joins TRBV7-9 to TRBJ2-1; the match to TRBD2 covers 7 bases. The CDR3 contains 14 residues. The J segment lost 8 bases and the V segment lost 0 bases, leaving 4 bases of the junction unmatched. Germline CDR1 is SEHNR and CDR2 is FQNEAQ (reference sequence). DNA of the CDR3: TGTGCCAGCAGCTTAGCGGGAGGGCTCTATGAGCAGTTCTTC. Its protein is CASSLAGGLYEQFF.

The chain employs TRBV12-3 or TRBV12-4 and TRBJ2-1, with D possibly being TRBD1 (5 bases). CDR3 length: 16 residues. Trimming took off 5 bases at V and 9 bases at J, with 23 bases between the two ends. CDR3 DNA sequence: TGTGCCAGCAGTGTGGATCCCGTGCCGGACAAGGTTGAGCAGTTCTTC. Translating it yields CASSVDPVPDKVEQFF.

This chain uses TRBV12-3 or TRBV12-4 with TRBJ2-5; unclear D gene. V was trimmed by 1 base and J by 5 bases, leaving 11 bases between them. The CDR3 extends over 14 amino acids. The CDR3 reads CASSLGGVNETQYF. CDR3 DNA sequence: TGTGCCAGCAGTTTAGGTGGGGTCAACGAGACCCAGTACTTC.

V and J are TRBV5-1 and TRBJ2-5; a possible D gene is TRBD2 (6 bases). CDR1 and CDR2 (germline): SGHRS, YFSETQ. Trimming removed 4 bases at V and 8 bases at J, with 12 bases between. The CDR3 sequence is 12 residues long. The DNA for the CDR3 is TGCGCCAGCAGCCCGGACGGGGGAACCCAGTACTTC. It translates to CASSPDGGTQYF.

This clonotype was observed at least ten times. The chain uses TRBV11-2 and TRBJ2-3; TRBD2 matches 8 bases. The CDR3 has 18 residues. Germline V gives CDR1 SGHAT, CDR2 FQNNGV. V lost 2 bases to trimming and J lost 0 bases; unmatched junction nucleotides: 10. The CDR3 loop is CASSLPVFSGTSTDTQYF. In DNA form, the CDR3 reads TGTGCCAGCAGCTTACCTGTCTTTAGCGGGACTAGCACAGATACGCAGTATTTT. Filled out from reference TRBV11-2 and TRBJ2-3, the complete variable domain reads EAGVAQSPRYKIIEKRQSVAFWCNPISGHATLYWYQQILGQGPKLLIQFQNNGVVDDSQLPKDRFSAERLKGVDSTLKIQPAKLEDSAVYLCASSLPVFSGTSTDTQYFGPGTRLTVL.

This clonotype has only a few counts. The chain has TRBV12-3 or TRBV12-4 and TRBJ2-7; TRBD1 matches 7 bases. J gave up 1 base and V 6 bases, and 9 bases lay outside the gene matches. The CDR3 spans 15 residues. The CDR3 DNA reads TGTGCCAGCAGATCCCTGGACAGGCCTTCCTACGAGCAGTACTTC. Its translation is CASRSLDRPSYEQYF.

This clonotype was detected ten times or more. The chain links TRBV14 to TRBJ2-1; 9 nucleotides line up with TRBD2. The V gene end was trimmed by 5 bases and the J gene end by 2 bases; junction bases not matched to a gene: 4. Germline assignment: CDR1 SGHDN and CDR2 FVKESK. The CDR3 runs 15 residues. CDR3 amino acids: CASSSGTSPYNEQFF. CDR3 DNA: TGTGCCAGCAGCTCCGGGACTAGCCCCTACAATGAGCAGTTCTTC. Supplemented by reference TRBV14 and TRBJ2-1, the full variable domain reads EAGVTQFPSHSVIEKGQTVTLRCDPISGHDNLYWYRRVMGKEIKFLLHFVKESKQDESGMPNNRFLAERTGGTYSTLKVQPAELEDSGVYFCASSSGTSPYNEQFFGPGTRLTVL.

The sample holds many counts of this clonotype. The rearrangement joins TRBV20-1 to TRBJ2-2; TRBD2 agrees at 7 bases. The CDR3 extends over 14 amino acids. Germline V gives CDR1 DFQATT, CDR2 SNEGSKA (reference sequence). V dropped 5 bases and J dropped 0; count of bases not matched to a gene: 3. The chain's CDR3 is CSALAETNTGELFF. The CDR3 bases are TGCAGTGCTCTAGCGGAAACGAACACCGGGGAGCTGTTTTTT.

This clonotype was seen a few times. The chain employs TRBV11-2 and TRBJ1-2; D uncertain. The germline CDR1 and CDR2 sequences are SGHAT and FQNNGV. This CDR3 region has 15 residues. V was pared by 5 bases and J by 3 bases, with 16 bases between. CDR3 in DNA: TGTGCCAGCAGCCCACGAGCTCTAGGAGACTATGGCTACACCTTC. It translates to CASSPRALGDYGYTF.

The chain joins TRBV29-1 to TRBJ2-1; perhaps TRBD2 as D (6 bases). This CDR3 has 12 residues. CDR1 is SQVTM and CDR2 is ANQGSEA in the germline V gene. Trimming pared 7 bases from V and 12 bases from J, leaving 19 bases between. The CDR3 here is CSGGRDGPWQFF. CDR3 DNA: TGCAGCGGTGGGCGGGATGGCCCCTGGCAGTTCTTC.

This clonotype was detected only a few times. The chain recombines TRBV20-1 with TRBJ2-1; 10 bases line up with TRBD2. Germline V gene data show CDR1 as DFQATT and CDR2 as SNEGSKA (reference sequence). The CDR3 covers 18 residues. The CDR3 spells CSSAWWGSGRNSYNEQFF. In nucleotides, the CDR3 is TGCAGCTCCGCCTGGTGGGGTAGCGGGAGGAACTCCTACAATGAGCAGTTCTTC.

This clonotype was counted at least ten times. V gene TRBV10-3 combines with J gene TRBJ1-5; weak D call: TRBD1 (6 bases). The CDR3 is 16 amino acids. V lost 8 bases, J lost 5 bases, and 22 bases lay in between. Germline values: CDR1 ENHRY, CDR2 SYGVKD. Here the CDR3 reads CAILVLSRGLDQPQHF. Written as DNA, the CDR3 is TGTGCCATCCTTGTGCTCTCCAGGGGTCTGGATCAGCCCCAGCATTTT.

This clonotype was detected ten times or more. The chain uses TRBV4-1 and TRBJ1-2, with D unclear. Trimming shortened V by 4 bases and J by 7 bases, and 19 bases separated the two germline ends. The CDR3 extends over 15 amino acids. CDR1 and CDR2 from the germline V gene are MGHRA and YSYEKL. CDR3 residues: CASSLLSIEVGGYTF. The CDR3, as DNA: TGCGCCAGCAGCCTCTTAAGTATCGAGGTCGGTGGCTACACCTTC.

This clonotype was found many times. The chain uses TRBV7-2 and TRBJ2-3, with 8 bases lining up with TRBD2. Trimming removed 1 base from V and 1 base from J; junction bases left unmatched: 4. CDR1 and CDR2 from the germline V gene are SGHTA and FQGNSA. This CDR3 has 16 residues. The CDR3 sequence: CASSLDGTRGTDTQYF. Written as DNA, the CDR3 is TGTGCCAGCAGCTTAGATGGGACTAGGGGCACAGATACGCAGTATTTT.

This clonotype turned up a few times. V usage is TRBV9 and J usage is TRBJ2-5, with TRBD1 matching over 12 bases. This CDR3 region has 16 residues. J gave up 5 bases and V 3 bases, and 8 bases lay outside the gene matches. Looked up from germline, CDR1 is SGDLS and CDR2 is YYNGEE. CDR3 coding DNA: TGTGCCAGCAGCGAGGCCGGGACAGGGGGCAGGGAGACCCAGTACTTC. Translated: CASSEAGTGGRETQYF.

Many counts were recorded for this clonotype. This chain connects TRBV29-1 to TRBJ1-3; tentatively, D is TRBD1 (5 bases). CDR3 length: 13 amino acids. Between the trimmed V and J ends, which lost 3 bases and 2 bases, there was a span of 8 bases. The germline CDR1 and CDR2 sequences are SQVTM and ANQGSEA. The DNA of the CDR3 is TGCAGCGTTGACAGGGTCACTGGAAACACCATATATTTT. This sequence encodes CSVDRVTGNTIYF.

This clonotype was recorded at least ten times. The chain is built from TRBV5-8 and TRBJ1-5, with 7 nucleotides matching TRBD1. V trimming: 5 bases; J trimming: 7 bases; junction bases outside the gene matches: 9. CDR3 length: 14 residues. Germline V CDR1 and CDR2: SGHTS, YDEGEE. The CDR3 DNA sequence: TGTGCCAGCAGTCTTTACAGGGGCGGGCAGCCCCAGCATTTT. Translation: CASSLYRGGQPQHF. Filled out from reference TRBV5-8 and TRBJ1-5, the complete variable domain reads EAGVTQSPTHLIKTRGQQATLRCSPISGHTSVYWYQQALGLGLQFLLWYDEGEERNRGNFPPRFSGRQFPNYSSELNVNALELEDSALYLCASSLYRGGQPQHFGDGTRLSIL.